Each of the 23 T cell receptor beta chains below was sequenced from the same sample in a study of T-cell memory formation after mild COVID-19. MiXCR, applied by TCRdb to the 5' RACE reads, yields one record per CDR3 protein. Here the sample spans hundreds of thousands of distinct CDR3 sequences, roughly 21% being singletons. Material for sequencing was PBMCs or a T cell subset sorted from them (not recorded which). These receptors all come from an adult woman who had mild COVID-19 (a few samples of this study predate the infection). Cell type and time point are not known.

The chain uses TRBV6-6 and TRBJ1-1; D uncertain. V was cut by 5 bases and J by 3 bases, with 10 bases left in between. The CDR3 extends over 13 amino acids. Germline assignment: CDR1 MNHNY and CDR2 SVGAGI (reference sequence). CDR3 nucleotide sequence: TGTGCCAGCAGTGGTTGGGGTTACACTGAAGCTTTCTTT. It is translated as CASSGWGYTEAFF.

V usage is TRBV19 and J usage is TRBJ2-5, with D possibly TRBD2 on 7 matching bases. The V gene's germline CDR1 is LNHDA and CDR2 SQIVND (reference sequence). V lost 3 bases and J lost 5, with 10 bases in between. The CDR3 contains 13 residues. CDR3 sequence reads: CASSIGGAETQYF. CDR3 DNA sequence: TGTGCCAGTAGTATTGGGGGGGCGGAGACCCAGTACTTC.

There are a few counts of this clonotype. The gene calls are TRBV4-2 and TRBJ2-1; D might be TRBD1 or TRBD2, each matching 5 bases. The CDR3 spans 18 residues. The germline V gene has CDR1 LGHNA and CDR2 YNFKEQ. V lost 0 bases and J lost 8, with 23 bases in between. CDR3 DNA: TGTGCCAGCAGCCAAGAGTCGGTCGGGACGGCCTTTTACGATGAGCAGTTCTTC. Protein: CASSQESVGTAFYDEQFF.

The genes are TRBV4-2 and TRBJ2-7, with 16 bases that match TRBD2. This CDR3 comprises 17 residues. CDR1 LGHNA and CDR2 YNFKEQ come from the germline V gene. Unmatched junction bases numbered 2, after V lost 0 bases and J lost 3 bases. The CDR3 reads CASSQEGLAGGYYEQYF. For the CDR3, the DNA is TGTGCCAGCAGCCAAGAGGGACTAGCGGGAGGGTACTACGAGCAGTACTTC.

The chain carries TRBV19 and TRBJ2-7; the D gene is possibly TRBD2 (6 bases). Germline-derived CDR1 and CDR2 are LNHDA and SQIVND (reference sequence). The CDR3 sequence is 15 residues long. The ends were cut back, 5 bases at V and 3 bases at J, with 17 bases in the middle. CDR3 sequence (DNA): TGTGCCAGTAGTTATGGGACTGGGGTAATCTACGAGCAGTACTTC. Translated: CASSYGTGVIYEQYF.

This chain joins TRBV7-9 and TRBJ2-7; TRBD1 aligns across 8 bases. Trimming at V came to 4 bases and at J to 4 bases, leaving 9 bases not matched to a gene. The germline V gene encodes CDR1 SEHNR and CDR2 FQNEAQ (reference sequence). The CDR3 is made up of 15 amino acids. CDR3 sequence: CASSSRQGRWYEQYF. In nucleotides, the CDR3 is TGTGCCAGCAGCTCCAGACAGGGGCGTTGGTACGAGCAGTACTTC.

This rearrangement joins TRBV30 to TRBJ2-5, with a possible D match to TRBD2 (6 bases). This CDR3 is 13 amino acids long. Trimming cost V 1 base and J 4 bases, with 10 bases left between them. From germline, CDR1 is GTSNPN and CDR2 SVGIG (reference sequence). CDR3 DNA sequence: TGTGCCTGGAGTGCGGGGGAGAGAGAGACCCAGTACTTC. It is translated as CAWSAGERETQYF. The full variable domain, rest sourced from reference TRBV30 and TRBJ2-5, is SQTIHQWPATLVQPVGSPLSLECTVEGTSNPNLYWYRQAAGRGLQLLFYSVGIGQISSEVPQNLSASRPQDRQFILSSKKLLLSDSGFYLCAWSAGERETQYFGPGTRLLVL.

This clonotype was picked up many times. The chain couples TRBV7-2 to TRBJ1-1, with 7 bases that match TRBD1. This CDR3 is built from 16 residues. V lost 1 base and J lost 2; bases outside the gene matches: 7. The V gene's germline CDR1 is SGHTA and CDR2 FQGNSA. The CDR3 sequence is CASSLEAGGFNTEAFF. CDR3 bases: TGTGCCAGCAGCTTAGAGGCAGGGGGGTTTAACACTGAAGCTTTCTTT.

This clonotype was seen a handful of times. This chain connects TRBV6-2 or TRBV6-3 to TRBJ1-5; the D is unclear. From germline, CDR1 is MNHEY and CDR2 SVGEGT. Trimming removed 2 bases from V and 4 bases from J, with 6 bases in between. The CDR3 has 13 amino acids. The CDR3 spells CASSYRVNQPQHF. CDR3 DNA: TGTGCCAGCAGTTACCGGGTAAATCAGCCCCAGCATTTT.

This clonotype appeared a few times. The chain is built from TRBV29-1 and TRBJ2-5, with TRBD1 matching over 10 bases. Germline trimming cut 4 bases from V and 3 bases from J; bases unmatched to any gene: 8. Germline CDR1 SQVTM, CDR2 ANQGSEA. The CDR3 contains 15 residues. The CDR3 spells CSVAPGTGAEETQYF. The CDR3 bases are TGCAGCGTTGCCCCCGGGACAGGGGCAGAAGAGACCCAGTACTTC.

The sample holds a few counts of this clonotype. The V and J genes are TRBV7-2 and TRBJ1-1; D gene ambiguous. The CDR3 is made up of 11 amino acids. In germline, CDR1 is SGHTA, CDR2 FQGNSA. With 6 bases removed from V and 6 bases from J, the gap between germline ends came to 8 bases. The CDR3 loop is CASSSKPEAFF. The DNA of the CDR3 is TGTGCCAGCAGTTCGAAACCTGAAGCTTTCTTT.

The rearrangement joins TRBV5-6 to TRBJ2-2; possible D gene TRBD2, 6 bases. Germline V gene lookup returns CDR1 SGHDT and CDR2 YYEEEE. This CDR3 is 15 amino acids long. The V end lost 4 bases, the J end lost 6 bases, and 16 bases lay between the germline ends. CDR3 nucleotide sequence: TGTGCCAGCAGCCCGGGGACTTCCCGTGCCGGGGAGCTGTTTTTT. Amino acid sequence: CASSPGTSRAGELFF.

This clonotype has just a few counts. This sequence joins TRBV7-9 and TRBJ1-2; 8 bases match TRBD1. Germline values: CDR1 SEHNR, CDR2 FQNEAQ (reference sequence). The CDR3 loop spans 16 amino acids. V shed 1 base, J shed 3 bases, and the junction held 7 bases outside the gene matches. CDR3 amino acids: CASSLGLGQGDYGYTF. CDR3 bases: TGTGCCAGCAGCTTAGGATTAGGACAGGGCGACTATGGCTACACCTTC.

The chain couples TRBV6-5 to TRBJ1-6, with a tentative D call TRBD1 (5 bases). Trimming left V 0 bases short and J 8 bases short, with 11 bases between. The CDR3 covers 15 residues. The germline V gene has CDR1 MNHEY and CDR2 SVGAGI. The CDR3 region is CASSYSGGRDSPLHF. The CDR3 DNA reads as TGTGCCAGCAGTTACTCTGGGGGGAGGGATTCACCCCTCCACTTT.

This clonotype has more than one count but fewer than ten. The V and J genes are TRBV4-2 and TRBJ2-1, with D perhaps matching TRBD1 (5 bases). The CDR3 sequence is 12 residues long. Germline V gene lookup returns CDR1 LGHNA and CDR2 YNFKEQ. V gave up 0 bases and J gave up 8 bases, with 5 bases separating them. The CDR3: CASSQDRDEQFF. CDR3 in DNA: TGTGCCAGCAGCCAAGACAGGGATGAGCAGTTCTTC.

The gene calls are TRBV2 and TRBJ1-2; 11 bases align to TRBD1. The CDR3 is 14 residues long. V lost 7 bases, J lost 4 bases, and 5 bases stayed unmatched. Germline V gives CDR1 SNHLY, CDR2 FYNNEI. CDR3 amino acids: CASTGTGGVYGYTF. For the CDR3, the DNA is TGTGCCAGCACTGGGACAGGGGGTGTCTATGGCTACACCTTC.

The V and J genes are TRBV3-1 and TRBJ1-1; D is ambiguous. V lost 3 bases and J lost 1, with 9 bases in between. Germline lookup yields CDR1 LGHDT and CDR2 YNNKEL (reference sequence). The CDR3 loop spans 14 amino acids. The CDR3 sequence: CASSHAVGNTEAFF. The CDR3, as DNA: TGTGCCAGCAGCCATGCGGTAGGGAACACTGAAGCTTTCTTT.

V and J are TRBV6-5 and TRBJ2-7; D perhaps matches TRBD1 (6 bases). Between the trimmed V and J ends, which lost 3 bases and 6 bases, there was a span of 12 bases. CDR3 length equals 13 residues. Germline lookup yields CDR1 MNHEY and CDR2 SVGAGI. The CDR3 nucleotides are TGTGCCAGCAGTTATGCAGGGGTGGGCGAGCAGTACTTC. Its translation is CASSYAGVGEQYF.

The rearrangement uses TRBV5-1 and TRBJ2-1, with D possibly matching TRBD1 (5 bases). The germline CDR1 and CDR2 sequences are SGHRS and YFSETQ. The ends were cut back, 4 bases at V and 10 bases at J, with 18 bases in the middle. CDR3 length: 14 residues. The CDR3 loop is CASSPQAGLLEQFF. CDR3 in DNA: TGCGCCAGCAGCCCCCAGGCAGGGTTGCTGGAGCAGTTCTTC.

The sample holds a few counts of this clonotype. The chain uses TRBV7-6 and TRBJ2-1; possible D gene TRBD2, 6 bases. Germline values: CDR1 SGHVS, CDR2 FNYEAQ. The CDR3 sequence is 16 residues long. The V end lost 1 base, the J end lost 5 bases, and 15 bases lay between the germline ends. CDR3 coding DNA: TGTGCCAGCAGCTTAGTGGCGGGGTTAGGGGACAATGAGCAGTTCTTC. Translated: CASSLVAGLGDNEQFF.

V gene TRBV7-6 combines with J gene TRBJ2-7, with D tentatively TRBD2 (7 bases). Trimming pared 1 base from V and 5 bases from J, leaving 15 bases between. The CDR3 totals 15 residues. Germline CDR1 and CDR2: SGHVS and FNYEAQ. The CDR3 is CASSLVWRGGDEQYF. CDR3 in DNA: TGTGCCAGCAGCTTAGTGTGGAGGGGGGGCGACGAGCAGTACTTC.

This clonotype has just a few counts. The V and J genes are TRBV28 and TRBJ2-2; D is unresolved. From germline, CDR1 is MDHEN and CDR2 SYDVKM. The CDR3 totals 10 residues. V lost 6 bases, J lost 11 bases, and 7 bases lay in between. CDR3 amino acids: CASSDSELFF. The CDR3, as DNA: TGTGCCAGCAGCGACTCTGAGCTGTTTTTT.

This clonotype occurred a few times. The chain combines TRBV5-1 with TRBJ2-2, with TRBD2 as a possible D gene (5 bases). From germline, CDR1 is SGHRS and CDR2 YFSETQ. V was shortened by 5 bases and J by 2 bases, with 13 bases between the two germline ends. CDR3 length equals 15 residues. CDR3 in DNA: TGCGCCAGCAGATTTAGCGTCCCTAACACCGGGGAGCTGTTTTTT. Its translation is CASRFSVPNTGELFF. Looking up the rest from reference TRBV5-1 and TRBJ2-2 gives the full variable domain: KAGVTQTPRYLIKTRGQQVTLSCSPISGHRSVSWYQQTPGQGLQFLFEYFSETQRNKGNFPGRFSGRQFSNSRSEMNVSTLELGDSALYLCASRFSVPNTGELFFGEGSRLTVL.